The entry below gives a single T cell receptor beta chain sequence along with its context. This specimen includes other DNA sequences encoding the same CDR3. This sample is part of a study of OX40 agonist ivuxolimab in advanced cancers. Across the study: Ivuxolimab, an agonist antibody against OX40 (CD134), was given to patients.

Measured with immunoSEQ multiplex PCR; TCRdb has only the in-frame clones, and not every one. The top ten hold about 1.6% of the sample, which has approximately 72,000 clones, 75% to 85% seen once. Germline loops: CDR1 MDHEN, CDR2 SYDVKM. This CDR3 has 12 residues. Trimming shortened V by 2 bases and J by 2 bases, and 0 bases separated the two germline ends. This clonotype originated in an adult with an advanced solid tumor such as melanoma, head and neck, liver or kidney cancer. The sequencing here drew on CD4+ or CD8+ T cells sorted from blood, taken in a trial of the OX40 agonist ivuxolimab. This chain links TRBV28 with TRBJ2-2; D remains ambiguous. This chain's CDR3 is CASSLNTGELFF. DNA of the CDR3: TGTGCCAGCAGTTTAAACACCGGGGAGCTGTTTTTT.